This T cell receptor beta chain was observed in a study of T cells in Graves' hyperthyroidism and ophthalmopathy. It was RNA transcripts that yielded the amplified TCR beta CDR3 regions. A first-round RT-PCR of the TCR CDR3 used the HTBI primer set. TCRdb passed the multiplex PCR reads through MiXCR, listing each CDR3 protein once. The table shows under 550,000 distinct CDR3 sequences, with about 20% occurring only once. This CDR3 has 15 residues. The V and J ends lost 9 bases and 0 bases, in that order; junction bases with no gene match: 6. Germline lookup yields CDR1 ENHRY and CDR2 SYGVKD. This clonotype was seen only a few times.

The specimen was blood. This receptor was taken from a man aged 40-50 years with Graves' ophthalmopathy. The chain recombines TRBV10-3 with TRBJ1-3; 9 bases fit TRBD1. The CDR3 loop reads CAIRTGANSGNTIYF. The DNA for the CDR3 is TGTGCCATTCGGACAGGGGCGAACTCTGGAAACACCATATATTTT.